This entry lists 18 T cell receptor beta chains sequenced from one sample in a study of OX40 agonist ivuxolimab in advanced cancers. Using immunoSEQ multiplex PCR, the repertoire was profiled, and TCRdb retains in-frame clones only, with some absent. The sample contains 70,000 to 85,000 clones, 85% to 95% of which appear only once. The sequencing used CD4+ or CD8+ T cells sorted from blood, collected in a trial of the OX40 agonist ivuxolimab. All receptors derive from an adult with an advanced solid tumor such as melanoma, head and neck, liver or kidney cancer.

This clone came up once. This chain connects TRBV19 to TRBJ1-1, with 10 bases aligning to TRBD1. The V gene end was trimmed by 6 bases and the J gene end by 6 bases; junction bases not matched to a gene: 10. CDR1 and CDR2 from the germline V gene are LNHDA and SQIVND (reference sequence). The CDR3 consists of 15 residues. CDR3 region: CASSDPGQGMSEAFF. The CDR3 nucleotides are TGTGCCAGTAGCGACCCGGGACAGGGGATGTCTGAAGCTTTCTTT. Full variable domain (remainder filled in from reference TRBV19 and TRBJ1-1): DGGITQSPKYLFRKEGQNVTLSCEQNLNHDAMYWYRQDPGQGLRLIYYSQIVNDFQKGDIAEGYSVSREKKESFPLTVTSAQKNPTAFYLCASSDPGQGMSEAFFGQGTRLTVV.

The genes are TRBV6-6 and TRBJ1-1; the D gene is possibly TRBD1 (6 bases). This CDR3 is 14 amino acids long. Germline assignment: CDR1 MNHNY and CDR2 SVGAGI (reference sequence). Trimming removed 4 bases from V and 2 bases from J, with 11 bases in between. The CDR3 sequence: CASSLEGGNTEAFF. CDR3 sequence (DNA): TGTGCCAGCAGTTTAGAAGGGGGAAACACTGAAGCTTTCTTT.

The chain recombines TRBV4-3 with TRBJ2-1; TRBD2 might be the D (5 bases). Germline V gene lookup returns CDR1 LGHNA and CDR2 YSLEER. The V end was cut by 3 bases, the J end by 7 bases, with 13 bases between. This CDR3 is built from 14 residues. CDR3: CASSHGLPRNEQFF. CDR3 DNA: TGCGCCAGCAGCCATGGACTGCCCAGGAATGAGCAGTTCTTC.

The V call is TRBV15, the J call TRBJ2-1, with D maybe TRBD2 (6 bases). Per the germline V gene, CDR1 is LNHNV and CDR2 is YYDKDF (reference sequence). V lost 0 bases and J 7 bases, leaving 10 bases between the germline ends. The CDR3 consists of 14 residues. The CDR3 is CATSRDGDSNEQFF. CDR3 in DNA: TGTGCCACCAGCAGAGATGGGGACTCAAATGAGCAGTTCTTC.

V gene TRBV7-2 combines with J gene TRBJ2-7; D is undetermined. The CDR3 is 13 amino acids. CDR1 is SGHTA and CDR2 is FQGNSA in the germline V gene. Trimming removed 5 bases at V and 5 bases at J, with 13 bases between. CDR3 sequence: CASSNPLVDEQYF. As DNA, the CDR3 is TGTGCCAGCAGCAACCCATTGGTCGACGAGCAGTACTTC.

The V gene is TRBV7-3, the J gene TRBJ2-5; the match to TRBD1 covers 9 bases. Germline CDR1 is SGHTA and CDR2 is FQGTGA. The CDR3 runs 16 residues. V was pared by 2 bases and J by 7 bases, with 11 bases of the junction left unmatched. CDR3 amino acids: CASSLGTGCKFGTQYF. The CDR3 DNA reads as TGTGCCAGCAGCTTAGGGACAGGGTGTAAGTTTGGGACCCAGTACTTC.

V and J are TRBV19 and TRBJ1-1; D not certain. Trimming shortened V by 4 bases and J by 1 base, and 7 bases separated the two germline ends. There are 13 residues in the CDR3. Germline CDR1 reads LNHDA; CDR2 reads SQIVND (reference sequence). The chain's CDR3 is CASSKRGNTEAFF. The DNA of the CDR3 is TGTGCCAGTAGTAAGCGGGGGAACACTGAAGCTTTCTTT.

The V and J genes are TRBV11-2 and TRBJ2-5; D gene uncertain. The CDR3 has 13 amino acids. Looked up from germline, CDR1 is SGHAT and CDR2 is FQNNGV. V was trimmed by 3 bases and J by 1 base, leaving 6 bases between them. The CDR3 region has the DNA TGTGCCAGCAGCTTGGGGTTCCAAGAGACCCAGTACTTC. Its protein is CASSLGFQETQYF.

The chain couples TRBV6-6 to TRBJ1-1; D uncertain. Trimming took off 7 bases at V and 1 base at J, with 4 bases between the two ends. The germline gives CDR1 MNHNY, CDR2 SVGAGI (reference sequence). The CDR3 has 11 amino acids. CDR3 sequence reads: CASIKNTEAFF. Written as DNA, the CDR3 is TGTGCCAGCATCAAGAACACTGAAGCTTTCTTT.

The V and J genes are TRBV2 and TRBJ1-2, with D tentatively TRBD1 (5 bases). V dropped 8 bases and J dropped 8 bases, with 21 bases sitting between them. The CDR3 consists of 14 residues. Germline-derived CDR1 and CDR2 are SNHLY and FYNNEI. Here the CDR3 DNA reads TGTGCCAGCCGACGGCCGCCTGGAGGGGCGGGCTACACCTTC. It translates to CASRRPPGGAGYTF.

The gene calls are TRBV6-1 and TRBJ2-1, with TRBD2 matching 10 bases. Germline CDR1 reads MNHNS; CDR2 reads SASEGT. CDR3 length: 18 residues. J was trimmed by 4 bases and V by 2 bases; bases with no gene match: 11. The CDR3 DNA reads as TGTGCCAGCAGTGAAAGGACTAGCGGCATGACTCGATACAATGAGCAGTTCTTC. Its protein product is CASSERTSGMTRYNEQFF.

This chain joins TRBV19 and TRBJ2-1; TRBD2 matches 10 bases. Germline V CDR1 and CDR2: LNHDA, SQIVND (reference sequence). The CDR3 is made up of 15 amino acids. The trim removed 7 bases at V and 6 bases at J, leaving 9 bases unmatched. This chain's CDR3 is CASNSPSGSFNEQFF. The CDR3, as DNA: TGTGCCAGTAACAGCCCTAGCGGGAGCTTCAATGAGCAGTTCTTC.

In its sample, this clone was seen a few times. This chain joins TRBV19 and TRBJ1-5; D might be TRBD1 (5 bases). The CDR3 sequence is 12 residues long. Between the trimmed V and J ends, which lost 2 bases and 6 bases, there was a span of 5 bases. Germline V CDR1 and CDR2: LNHDA, SQIVND (reference sequence). The CDR3 sequence is CASSIQGQPQHF. The CDR3, as DNA: TGTGCCAGTAGTATACAGGGTCAGCCCCAGCATTTT.

The V and J genes are TRBV28 and TRBJ2-1, with 10 bases fitting TRBD2. The CDR3 extends over 14 amino acids. CDR1 and CDR2 (germline): MDHEN, SYDVKM. The V gene end was trimmed by 5 bases and the J gene end by 4 bases; junction bases not matched to a gene: 2. The CDR3 region is CASSRLAGYNEQFF. CDR3 DNA: TGTGCCAGCAGTCGACTAGCGGGTTACAATGAGCAGTTCTTC.

The CDR3: CASSTQSSYNSPLHF. DNA for the CDR3: TGTGCCTCCTCGACCCAGAGCTCCTATAATTCACCCCTCCACTTT. J is TRBJ1-6 and V is TRBV30; the D is unclear. Per the germline V gene, CDR1 is GTSNPN and CDR2 is SVGIG (reference sequence). This CDR3 is built from 15 residues. V gave up 7 bases and J gave up 0 bases, with 13 bases separating them.

This clone was picked up a small number of times. The chain is built from TRBV27 and TRBJ2-3; D call uncertain. This CDR3 spans 14 amino acids. V was trimmed by 6 bases and J by 4 bases, leaving 14 bases between them. Germline-derived CDR1 and CDR2 are MNHEY and SMNVEV (reference sequence). The CDR3 DNA sequence: TGTGCCAGCAGATTTACCAGGAGCCCAGATACGCAGTATTTT. Translation: CASRFTRSPDTQYF.

The chain couples TRBV7-8 to TRBJ2-3, with D unresolved. Looked up from germline, CDR1 is SGHVS and CDR2 is FQNEAQ. The CDR3 contains 12 residues. V dropped 3 bases and J dropped 5 bases, with 6 bases sitting between them. CDR3 nucleotide sequence: TGTGCCAGCAGCTTTGTAGTAGATACGCAGTATTTT. This sequence encodes CASSFVVDTQYF.

The chain combines TRBV28 with TRBJ2-1; no clear D. CDR1 is MDHEN and CDR2 is SYDVKM in the germline V gene. Trimming removed 1 base from V and 4 bases from J, with 14 bases in between. The CDR3 sequence is 16 residues long. The CDR3 loop reads CASSLYADLRYNEQFF. The CDR3 nucleotides are TGTGCCAGCAGTTTATACGCGGATTTGAGATACAATGAGCAGTTCTTC.